This T cell receptor beta chain originates from a study of T cell repertoires in cytomegalovirus infection. At the level of the study: Recently identified HLA-C-restricted CMV epitopes and well-studied HLA-B-restricted CMV epitopes were used by the study. Public TCR beta signatures marked donors with CMV infection and the matching HLA. Study-wide results and limits: Clonotype analysis showed dominance of the ex vivo response by HLA-C-restricted CMV-specific TCR beta clonotypes.

Each CDR3 protein is one row after TCRdb ran MiXCR on the reads. The sample has about 20,000 distinct CDR3 sequences; about 40% are singletons. As to this clonotype: What it binds is not known.

The CDR3 runs to 15 residues. Trimming cost V 9 bases and J 1 base, with 18 bases left between them. The receptor was derived from a human donor in good health (CMV status not recorded). Some clones in this sample may be carry-over from other donors' samples. The chain combines TRBV12-3 or TRBV12-4 with TRBJ2-5, with a tentative D call TRBD1 (6 bases). This specimen was CD8+ T cells from cultured PBMCs, taken from culture after CMV antigen stimulation. Written as DNA, the CDR3 is TGTGCCAGTAAGTCAGGGACACCTTTCCAAGAGACCCAGTACTTC. Translating it yields CASKSGTPFQETQYF.